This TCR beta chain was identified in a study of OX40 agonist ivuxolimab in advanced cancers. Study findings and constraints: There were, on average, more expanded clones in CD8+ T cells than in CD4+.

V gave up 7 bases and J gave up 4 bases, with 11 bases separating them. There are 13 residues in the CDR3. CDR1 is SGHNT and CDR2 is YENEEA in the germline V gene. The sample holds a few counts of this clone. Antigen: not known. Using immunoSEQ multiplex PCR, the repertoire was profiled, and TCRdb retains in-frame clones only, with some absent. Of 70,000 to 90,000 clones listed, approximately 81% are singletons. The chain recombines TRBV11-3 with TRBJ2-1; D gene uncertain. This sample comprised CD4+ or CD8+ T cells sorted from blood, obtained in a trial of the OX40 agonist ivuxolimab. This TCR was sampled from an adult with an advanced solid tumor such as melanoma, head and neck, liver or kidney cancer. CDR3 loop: CASTSYGYNEQFF. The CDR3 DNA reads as TGTGCCAGCACCTCCTACGGATACAATGAGCAGTTCTTC. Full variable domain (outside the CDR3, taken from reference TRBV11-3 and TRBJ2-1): EAGVVQSPRYKIIEKKQPVAFWCNPISGHNTLYWYLQNLGQGPELLIRYENEEAVDDSQLPKDRFSAERLKGVDSTLKIQPAELGDSAVYLCASTSYGYNEQFFGPGTRLTVL.